The rows below give T cell receptor beta chains drawn from one sample of a study of cytomegalovirus exposure and HLA in healthy donors. Libraries were prepared by immunoSEQ multiplex PCR; TCRdb keeps only in-frame clonotypes and omits some of them. This table has around 200,000 clones, about 83% appearing once. The sample consisted of PBMCs. Receptors originate from a woman aged 45-65 years in good health and CMV-seropositive. The CDR3 runs from the conserved cysteine through the conserved F or W. Each record gives: clone size, D gene, V gene, J gene, CDR3 DNA, CDR3 protein. D genes are given only for firm matches. Only part of the rows carry a size: once, few, many, or a class if the clone is expanded.

-	TRBD1	TRBV30	TRBJ1-2	TGTGCCTGGCTCCGGGACAGAGTGAACCATGGCTACACCTTC	CAWLRDRVNHGYTF
-	-	TRBV6-1	TRBJ2-1	TGTGCCAGCACCGAGAGGTACGCGTTTTACAATGAGCAGTTCTTC	CASTERYAFYNEQFF
-	TRBD1	TRBV7-2	TRBJ1-4	TGTGCCAGCAGCCCGGCCGGGACAGGACCCGAAAAACTGTTTTTT	CASSPAGTGPEKLFF
-	-	TRBV6-5	TRBJ2-2	TGTGCCAGCAGTTACCGAGGGACCGGGGAGCTGTTTTTT	CASSYRGTGELFF
-	TRBD2	TRBV28	TRBJ2-3	TGTGCCAGCAGTTTCCAGCGGGGCGGCACAGATACGCAGTATTTT	CASSFQRGGTDTQYF
-	-	TRBV5-6	TRBJ1-2	TGTGCCAGTCAGAAGCAAGGACAGATAACAGCTAACTATGGCTACACCTTC	CASQKQGQITANYGYTF
-	TRBD1	TRBV5-1	TRBJ2-7	TGCGCCAGCAGCTTGGCCTCAGGACAGGGGTTATATTTCGAGCAGTACTTC	CASSLASGQGLYFEQYF
-	TRBD1	TRBV4-2	TRBJ2-1	TGTGCCAGCAGCCACGAGCCGGGACAGAGTGCTAAGCAGTTCTTC	CASSHEPGQSAKQFF
-	-	TRBV5-1	TRBJ1-1	TGCGCCAGCAGCCTCAGGGAAGGGATCACTGAAGCTTTCTTT	CASSLREGITEAFF
-	-	TRBV6-5	TRBJ2-7	TGTGCCAGCAGACCCGCACCGTACAACTACGAGCAGTACTTC	CASRPAPYNYEQYF
-	TRBD1	TRBV9	TRBJ1-4	TGTGCCAGCAGCGTAGACGGGGGACAGGGGGCGATAAAACTGTTTTTT	CASSVDGGQGAIKLFF
-	TRBD2	TRBV7-2	TRBJ2-1	TGTGCCAGCAGCTTAGAGGTCCGACGCGGGGGGCAGTTCTTC	CASSLEVRRGGQFF
-	-	TRBV30	TRBJ2-7	TGTGCCTGGAGGTTGCCAGTCGCTAGCCCGCTTTGCGAGCAGTACTTC	CAWRLPVASPLCEQYF
-	TRBD1	TRBV19	TRBJ1-2	TGTGCCAGTAGTAATGACAGGGACTATGGCTACACCTTC	CASSNDRDYGYTF
-	TRBD1	TRBV9	TRBJ2-1	TGTGCCAGCAGCCCAGGGACAGGGGGAAATGAGCAGTTCTTC	CASSPGTGGNEQFF
once	-	TRBV5-1	TRBJ2-2	TGCGCCAGCAGCCCAAGCCTCAGGTTGACCGGGGAGCTGTTTTTT	CASSPSLRLTGELFF
-	-	TRBV11-2	TRBJ2-3	TGTGCCAGCAGCTTAGCGGGGAGCACAGATACGCAGTATTTT	CASSLAGSTDTQYF
-	-	TRBV7-9	TRBJ2-5	TGTGCCAGCAGCTTAGGGGTGGAGCGGGAGACCCAGTACTTC	CASSLGVERETQYF
once	TRBD1	TRBV29-1	TRBJ1-5	TGCAGCGTTCTCGGACAGGGGTTACAGCCCCAGCATTTT	CSVLGQGLQPQHF
-	-	TRBV5-1	TRBJ2-5	TGCGCCAGCAGCATAAGACAGTATCTGGAGACCCAGTACTTC	CASSIRQYLETQYF
-	-	TRBV30	TRBJ2-1	TGTGCCTGGAGTGTACGGAGCCTGAGCGACAATGAGCAGTTCTTC	CAWSVRSLSDNEQFF
-	TRBD1	TRBV6-5	TRBJ2-4	TGTGCCAGCAGTAGACAGGGAAACATTCAGTACTTC	CASSRQGNIQYF
-	-	TRBV18	TRBJ1-2	TGTGCCAGCTCACCGCAGGGAACTAACTATGGCTACACCTTC	CASSPQGTNYGYTF
-	-	TRBV9	TRBJ2-3	TGTGCCAGCAGCGTAACAGGCTACAGCACAGATACGCAGTATTTT	CASSVTGYSTDTQYF
-	-	TRBV7-9	TRBJ2-2	TGTGCCAGCAGCCCAGGGTCAGGGTACCCCGGGGAGCTGTTTTTT	CASSPGSGYPGELFF
once	TRBD2	TRBV7-9	TRBJ2-5	TGTGCCAGCAGCTTAGCTGGCGGGGGGGCGGAGACCCAGTACTTC	CASSLAGGGAETQYF
-	-	TRBV5-4	TRBJ2-5	TGTGCCAGCAGCCTATCCGGGGTCCAAGAGACCCAGTACTTC	CASSLSGVQETQYF
-	TRBD1	TRBV5-1	TRBJ1-1	TGCGCCAGCAGCAGGACAGGGAACACTGAAGCTTTCTTT	CASSRTGNTEAFF
-	-	TRBV7-2	TRBJ1-1	TGTGCCAGCAGCGGAGGCGGGCTCATGAACACTGAAGCTTTCTTT	CASSGGGLMNTEAFF
-	TRBD2	TRBV2	TRBJ2-3	TGTGCCAGCAGGGGACTACTAGCGGCAGATACGCAGTATTTT	CASRGLLAADTQYF
-	TRBD1	TRBV7-6	TRBJ2-2	TGTGCCAGCAGCCAATTAAAGGGACAGGGAAAGACCGGGGAGCTGTTTTTT	CASSQLKGQGKTGELFF
few	TRBD1	TRBV28	TRBJ1-4	TGTGCCAGCAGTCAGGGACAGGAAAATGAAAAACTGTTTTTT	CASSQGQENEKLFF
-	TRBD1	TRBV5-4	TRBJ2-2	TGTGCCAGCAGCCTACCAGGGACAGGGTACACCGGGGAGCTGTTTTTT	CASSLPGTGYTGELFF
-	-	TRBV5-6	TRBJ1-3	TGTGCCAGCAGCACGGCGCCAGGGGAGAACACCATATATTTT	CASSTAPGENTIYF
-	TRBD1	TRBV5-1	TRBJ1-1	TGCGCCAGCAGCTTCGGACAGGGATTCTCTGAAGCTTTCTTT	CASSFGQGFSEAFF
-	TRBD1	TRBV12-5	TRBJ2-1	TGTGCTAGTGGTTTGGATGGCAGGGGGAGTGGTGAGCAGTTCTTC	CASGLDGRGSGEQFF
-	TRBD2	TRBV5-4	TRBJ2-5	TGTGCCAGCAGCCGAGGGTCTAGCGGGGGACAAGAGACCCAGTACTTC	CASSRGSSGGQETQYF
-	-	TRBV11-2	TRBJ1-4	TGTGCCAGCAGCAAAGCAGGGGCAAATGAAAAACTGTTTTTT	CASSKAGANEKLFF
-	TRBD1	TRBV28	TRBJ2-7	TGTGCCAGCCCTACAGGGGGATCCTACGAGCAGTACTTC	CASPTGGSYEQYF
-	-	TRBV6-5	TRBJ1-6	TGTGCCAGCAGCCTCCGACAGACATATAATTCACCCCTCCACTTT	CASSLRQTYNSPLHF
-	-	TRBV7-8	TRBJ2-2	TGTGCCAGCAGCTTCCAGGGAACCGGGGAGCTGTTTTTT	CASSFQGTGELFF
once	-	TRBV4-1	TRBJ2-2	TGCGCCAGCAGCCAAGGCCTGGCCCGGGGCGGGGAGCTGTTTTTT	CASSQGLARGGELFF
-	-	TRBV28	TRBJ1-4	TGTGCCAGCATGGCGGGTAGGCCTAATGAAAAACTGTTTTTT	CASMAGRPNEKLFF
few	-	TRBV28	TRBJ2-1	TGTGCCAGCAGTTTCCTCGACTATGAGCAGTTCTTC	CASSFLDYEQFF
once	-	TRBV19	TRBJ1-4	TGTGCCAGTAGAGCGCAGGGGCAACTGTTTTTT	CASRAQGQLFF
-	-	TRBV9	TRBJ2-1	TGTGCCAGCAGCCCTCGCTGGGGGGGCATTGAGCAGTTCTTC	CASSPRWGGIEQFF
-	-	TRBV19	TRBJ2-3	TGTGCCAGTAGTTCAGTAAGATGGGGGCCTACAGATACGCAGTATTTT	CASSSVRWGPTDTQYF
few	TRBD1	TRBV4-2	TRBJ1-3	TGTGCCAGCAGCCCTCGACAGGGAGGAAACACCATATATTTT	CASSPRQGGNTIYF
-	TRBD1	TRBV6-5	TRBJ1-1	TGTGCCAGCAGTTACTCCAGGGGGGATACTGAAGCTTTCTTT	CASSYSRGDTEAFF
few	TRBD2	TRBV28	TRBJ2-2	TGTGCCAGCAGTCCTATGGGACTAGCAAACACCGGGGAGCTGTTTTTT	CASSPMGLANTGELFF
-	TRBD2	TRBV29-1	TRBJ2-7	TGCAGCGTTGAAGATCTTTTGACTAGCGGGGGCCGTACCTACGAGCAGTACTTC	CSVEDLLTSGGRTYEQYF
once	-	TRBV30	TRBJ1-1	TGTGCCTGGAGTGTACCCTGGCCAGTGAACACTGAAGCTTTCTTT	CAWSVPWPVNTEAFF
-	-	TRBV5-6	TRBJ1-6	TGTGCCAGCAGCTTGGCCTGGGCAGGGTCGAATAGTTCACCCCTCCACTTT	CASSLAWAGSNSSPLHF
once	-	TRBV6-5	TRBJ1-2	TGTGCCAGCAGTTACCCAGGTTTGAAGGGCTACACCTTC	CASSYPGLKGYTF